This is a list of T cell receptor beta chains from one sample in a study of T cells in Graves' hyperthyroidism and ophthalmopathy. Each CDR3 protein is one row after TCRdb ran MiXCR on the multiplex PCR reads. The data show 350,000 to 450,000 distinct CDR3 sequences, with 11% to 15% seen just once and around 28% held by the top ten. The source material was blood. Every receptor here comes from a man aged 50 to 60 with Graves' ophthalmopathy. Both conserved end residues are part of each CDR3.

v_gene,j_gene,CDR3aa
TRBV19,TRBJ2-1,CATGDYLNEQFF
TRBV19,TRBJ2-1,CASRSGTSSYNEQFF
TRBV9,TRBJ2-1,CASSVGGTYNEQFF
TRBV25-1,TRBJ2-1,CASSASGSPYNEQFF
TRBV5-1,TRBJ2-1,CASSLGSLAGGSYNEQFF
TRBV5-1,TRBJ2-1,CASSYGHSGGEQFF
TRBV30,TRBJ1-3,CAWSRPPTGRRTTIYF
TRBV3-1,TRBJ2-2,CASSQDLGNTGELFF
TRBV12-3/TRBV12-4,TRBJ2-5,CASSSPGQGIWGETQYF
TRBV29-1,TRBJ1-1,CSVDSGYTEAFF
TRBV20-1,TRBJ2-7,CSALGPLAALTFSYEQYF
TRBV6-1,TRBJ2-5,CASRQGGGQETQYF
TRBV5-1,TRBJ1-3,CASSARASGPSGNTIYF
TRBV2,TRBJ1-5,CASSELKGPQPQHF
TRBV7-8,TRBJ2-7,CASSFMGHLSSEQYF
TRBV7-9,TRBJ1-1,CASSPGQGMNTEAFF
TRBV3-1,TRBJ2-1,CASRGSGSFYNEQFF
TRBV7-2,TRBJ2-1,CASSADTGIGDEQFF
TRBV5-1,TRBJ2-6,CASSLPTGTGANVLTF
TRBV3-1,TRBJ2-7,CASSPSSSGTYEQYF
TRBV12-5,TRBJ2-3,CASGLSLIHTQYF
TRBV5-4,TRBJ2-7,CASSAGTDLYEQYF
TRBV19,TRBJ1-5,CASSIGWGSEQPQHF
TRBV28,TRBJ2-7,CASSLSWGVSYEQYF
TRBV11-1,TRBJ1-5,CASSLEEDQPQHF
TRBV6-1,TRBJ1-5,CASTGQGANQPQHF
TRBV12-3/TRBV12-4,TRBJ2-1,CASSLGLSAGNEQFF
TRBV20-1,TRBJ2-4,CSARREGKNIQYF
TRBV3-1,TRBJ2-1,CASSQDGTGVAYNEQFF
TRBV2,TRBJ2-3,CAKGLAGGADTQYF
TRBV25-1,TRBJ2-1,CASSLKAGFSYNEQFF
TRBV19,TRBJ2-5,CASRPTGQSLETQYF
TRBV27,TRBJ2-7,CASSSGLARYEQYF
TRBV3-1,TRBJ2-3,CASSQDSREPTDTQYF
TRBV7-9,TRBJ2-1,CASSLGQALNNEQFF
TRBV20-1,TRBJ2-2,CSASQNTGELFF
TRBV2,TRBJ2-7,CASNPRGTSRYYEQYF
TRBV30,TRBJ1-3,CACWTRTAGNTIYF
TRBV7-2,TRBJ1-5,CASSSDSSNQPQHF
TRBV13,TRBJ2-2,CASSLVSGELFF
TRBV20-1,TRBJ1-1,CSARDVSSPAEAFF
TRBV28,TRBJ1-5,CASTPILGGNQPQHF